The 14 T cell receptor beta chains given below trace back to one sample, sequenced in a study of long-term antiretroviral therapy in people with HIV. The assay, immunoSEQ v3.0, was run at survey level. Repertoires were generated with immunoSEQ multiplex PCR, while TCRdb's copy carries only in-frame clones and drops some. The repertoire includes roughly 20,000 clones, around nine tenths of them detected once, and 8% to 11% sits in the top ten. The specimen was unsorted PBMCs, collected 0.5 years after starting antiretroviral therapy. The receptors shown here come from a man in his forties or fifties with HIV.

The chain joins TRBV5-1 to TRBJ1-4; perhaps TRBD1 as D (5 bases). The CDR3 is 16 amino acids. Trimming took 0 bases from V and 4 from J, leaving 13 bases between them. Germline lookup yields CDR1 SGHRS and CDR2 YFSETQ. The CDR3 nucleotides are TGCGCCAGCAGCTTGGCCCCGACAGCCAATAATGAAAAACTGTTTTTT. This encodes CASSLAPTANNEKLFF.

The V gene is TRBV19, the J gene TRBJ1-6, with 9 bases identical to TRBD1. There are 14 residues in the CDR3. The V gene end was trimmed by 5 bases and the J gene end by 11 bases; junction bases not matched to a gene: 7. The V gene's germline CDR1 is LNHDA and CDR2 SQIVND (reference sequence). CDR3 DNA sequence: TGTGCCAGTAGTTTAGGACAGGGGTTTCCACCCCTCCACTTT. It codes for CASSLGQGFPPLHF.

V is TRBV19 and J is TRBJ2-1; TRBD1 matches 9 bases. CDR1 and CDR2 (germline): LNHDA, SQIVND (reference sequence). The CDR3 has 15 residues. With V trimmed by 2 bases and J by 8 bases, 7 bases remained unmatched. This chain's CDR3 is CASSIWTGVGDEQFF. The CDR3 DNA reads as TGTGCCAGTAGTATATGGACAGGGGTTGGAGATGAGCAGTTCTTC.

This clone was found once. The chain recombines TRBV6-6 with TRBJ2-7, with 7 bases identical to TRBD1. Germline CDR1 MNHNY, CDR2 SVGAGI (reference sequence). After removal of 5 bases from V and 5 bases from J, the junction contained 9 bases not matched to a gene. The CDR3 has 14 amino acids. For the CDR3, the DNA is TGTGCCAGCAGTCCCCCACAGGGGTACGACGAGCAGTACTTC. Amino acid sequence: CASSPPQGYDEQYF.

This chain joins TRBV7-9 and TRBJ2-1, with D possibly matching TRBD2 (6 bases). Germline CDR1 SEHNR, CDR2 FQNEAQ (reference sequence). The CDR3 extends over 14 amino acids. V lost 5 bases, J lost 9 bases, and 17 bases lay in between. The CDR3 sequence is CASSLSDGGGEQFF. CDR3 nucleotide sequence: TGTGCCAGCAGCCTCTCGGACGGGGGTGGTGAGCAGTTCTTC. Based on the CDR3 plus reference TRBV7-9 and TRBJ2-1, the full variable domain is DTGVSQNPRHKITKRGQNVTFRCDPISEHNRLYWYRQTLGQGPEFLTYFQNEAQLEKSRLLSDRFSAERPKGSFSTLEIQRTEQGDSAMYLCASSLSDGGGEQFFGPGTRLTVL.

This clone was observed a single time. The J gene is TRBJ2-3, the V gene TRBV6-5, with TRBD2 matching over 11 bases. Trimming removed 0 bases from V and 4 bases from J; junction bases left unmatched: 3. The CDR3 covers 16 residues. The germline gives CDR1 MNHEY, CDR2 SVGAGI. CDR3: CASSYSSGRVSDTQYF. CDR3 nucleotides: TGTGCCAGCAGTTACTCTAGCGGGAGGGTCTCAGATACGCAGTATTTT.

The chain employs TRBV7-9 and TRBJ2-1, with TRBD2 as a possible D gene (6 bases). The germline V gene has CDR1 SEHNR and CDR2 FQNEAQ (reference sequence). Trimming shortened V by 1 base and J by 6 bases, and 10 bases separated the two germline ends. The CDR3 length is 14 residues. The CDR3 DNA reads as TGTGCCAGCAGCTTAGTTCTTAGCGGCAATGAGCAGTTCTTC. Amino acid sequence: CASSLVLSGNEQFF.

This chain connects TRBV9 to TRBJ2-1; unclear D gene. Germline loops: CDR1 SGDLS, CDR2 YYNGEE. The CDR3 length is 16 residues. V was clipped by 3 bases and J by 3 bases, with 16 bases between them. DNA for the CDR3: TGTGCCAGCAGCGCCAACGCCTCCCCAGGCTACAATGAGCAGTTCTTC. Amino acids: CASSANASPGYNEQFF. Complete variable domain (other parts from reference TRBV9 and TRBJ2-1): DSGVTQTPKHLITATGQRVTLRCSPRSGDLSVYWYQQSLDQGLQFLIQYYNGEERAKGNILERFSAQQFPDLHSELNLSSLELGDSALYFCASSANASPGYNEQFFGPGTRLTVL.

V usage is TRBV7-2 and J usage is TRBJ2-7; tentative D call: TRBD1 (6 bases). Germline-derived CDR1 and CDR2 are SGHTA and FQGNSA. This CDR3 has 20 amino acids. With 0 bases removed from V and 0 bases from J, the gap between germline ends came to 24 bases. The chain's CDR3 is CASSLAASSGRTASSYEQYF. For the CDR3, the DNA is TGTGCCAGCAGCTTAGCCGCGTCAAGCGGTCGGACAGCGTCCTCCTACGAGCAGTACTTC.

This sequence joins TRBV28 and TRBJ2-7; TRBD2 is a possible D gene (7 bases). Germline V gene lookup returns CDR1 MDHEN and CDR2 SYDVKM. The CDR3 covers 14 residues. V gave up 1 base and J gave up 5 bases, with 12 bases separating them. The CDR3 nucleotides read TGTGCCAGCAGTTTATACAGGGAGGGCGACGAGCAGTACTTC. Encoded protein: CASSLYREGDEQYF.

This sequence joins TRBV6-1 and TRBJ2-7; 8 bases agree with TRBD1. V lost 5 bases to trimming and J lost 6 bases; unmatched junction nucleotides: 3. Germline lookup yields CDR1 MNHNS and CDR2 SASEGT. This CDR3 has 12 residues. DNA of the CDR3: TGTGCCAGCAGTCCGACAGGGGTCGAGCAGTACTTC. This translates into CASSPTGVEQYF.

The chain joins TRBV7-6 to TRBJ1-3; a weak D match, TRBD1 (6 bases). The length of the CDR3 is 16 residues. With 4 bases removed from V and 2 bases from J, the gap between germline ends came to 15 bases. Germline values: CDR1 SGHVS, CDR2 FNYEAQ. DNA of the CDR3: TGTGCCAGCAGCTCAGCGCTACAGGGCCCTGGAAACACCATATATTTT. Translation gives CASSSALQGPGNTIYF.

The CDR3 is CASSQDWPPGSWAFF. DNA of the CDR3: TGTGCCAGCAGCCAAGATTGGCCGCCAGGGAGTTGGGCTTTCTTT. V gene TRBV14 combines with J gene TRBJ1-1; D perhaps matches TRBD1 (5 bases). This CDR3 has 15 amino acids. Germline loops: CDR1 SGHDN, CDR2 FVKESK. Trimming took 0 bases from V and 11 from J, leaving 19 bases between them.

The chain combines TRBV23-1 with TRBJ1-1; tentative D call: TRBD1 (5 bases). TRBV23-1 is flagged as an ORF with uncertain function. The CDR3 totals 12 residues. Trimming removed 9 bases at V and 11 bases at J, with 19 bases between. The CDR3 DNA is TGCGCCAGTTCTCCGCGGGGGTGCGGGGCTTTCTTT. It yields the protein CASSPRGCGAFF.